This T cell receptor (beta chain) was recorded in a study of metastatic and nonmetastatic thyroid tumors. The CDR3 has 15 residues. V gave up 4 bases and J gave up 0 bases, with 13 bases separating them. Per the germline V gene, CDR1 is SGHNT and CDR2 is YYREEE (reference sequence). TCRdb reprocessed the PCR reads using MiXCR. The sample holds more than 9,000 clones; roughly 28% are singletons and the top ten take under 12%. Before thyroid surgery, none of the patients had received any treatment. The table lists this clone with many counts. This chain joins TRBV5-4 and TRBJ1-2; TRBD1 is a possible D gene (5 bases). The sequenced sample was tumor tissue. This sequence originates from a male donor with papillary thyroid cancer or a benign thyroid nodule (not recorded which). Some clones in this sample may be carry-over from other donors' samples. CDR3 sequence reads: CASSPGDSSNYGYTF. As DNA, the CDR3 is TGTGCCAGCAGCCCCGGAGACAGCTCTAACTATGGCTACACCTTC.